This TCR beta chain was captured by sequencing in a study of beta chain features in type 1 diabetes. Since all of the isolated RNA was reverse transcribed, expressed TCRB transcripts were what got sequenced. The data were produced by immunoSEQ multiplex PCR, yet TCRdb's version contains in-frame clones alone and is incomplete. The sample lists around 500,000 clones; over 10% were seen once. CDR1 is SGHTA, CDR2 FQGNSA, per germline. The CDR3 runs to 17 residues. Trimming removed 4 bases at V and 1 base at J, with 17 bases between. The J gene is TRBJ2-1, the V gene TRBV7-2; a weak D match, TRBD2 (6 bases). The clonotype was recovered from a woman younger than 30 in good health. Sequencing used naive CD4+ T cells from blood. In DNA form, the CDR3 reads TGTGCCAGCAGCTCCCGTCAGTCGGGAGTGTCCTACAATGAGCAGTTCTTC. Protein sequence: CASSSRQSGVSYNEQFF.